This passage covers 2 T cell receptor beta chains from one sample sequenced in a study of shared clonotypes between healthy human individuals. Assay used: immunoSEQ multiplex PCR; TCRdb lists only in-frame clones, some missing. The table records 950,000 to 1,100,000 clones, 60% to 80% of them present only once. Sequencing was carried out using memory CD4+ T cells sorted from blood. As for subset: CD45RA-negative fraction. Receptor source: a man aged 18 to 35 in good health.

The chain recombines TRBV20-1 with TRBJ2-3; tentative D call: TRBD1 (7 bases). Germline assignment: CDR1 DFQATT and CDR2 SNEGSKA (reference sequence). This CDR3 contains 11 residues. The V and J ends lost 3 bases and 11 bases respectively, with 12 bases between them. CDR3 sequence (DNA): TGCAGTGCTAGCAGGGGGGACCAGCAGTATTTT. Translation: CSASRGDQQYF.

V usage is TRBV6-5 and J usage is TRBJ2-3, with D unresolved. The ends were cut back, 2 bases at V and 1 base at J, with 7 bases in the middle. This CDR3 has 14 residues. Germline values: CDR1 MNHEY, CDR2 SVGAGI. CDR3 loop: CASSYRSGTDTQYF. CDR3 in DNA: TGTGCCAGCAGTTACCGGTCGGGCACAGATACGCAGTATTTT.